This record looks at one T cell receptor beta chain sequence and its context. Its antigen is still unknown. With a much larger clone just one base away, this may be a read error. Receptor amplification or capture employed 5' RACE. Instrument used: Illumina HiSeq 2500. A second PCR of roughly 6 to 11 cycles was run with a J-beta primer mix and a sample-barcoded 5' primer. Each TCR beta cDNA molecule received a unique molecular identifier from a template-switch 5' adaptor carrying 12 random nucleotides. Each sample yielded at least 2.5 million CDR3-containing paired-end reads. All of the RNA was converted into first-strand cDNA using the Mint cDNA synthesis kit, with a TRBC-specific oligonucleotide serving as the primer. All cDNA was treated with uracil-DNA glycosylase and then went through a first 18-cycle PCR with the universal primers M1SS and BC2_uni_R. In the authors' own workflow: Normalization of each sample was performed by random selection of 1 million high-quality reads, each carrying a distinct molecular identifier. Reads sharing molecular identifiers were discarded rather than binned into consensus sequences. MiTCR, set to a Q25 quality threshold and the strictest error-elimination algorithm, was used for CDR3 identification, clonotype clustering and error correction. A nonparametric unseen species model with Euler transformation was used to estimate lower-bound total TCR beta diversity. TCRdb redid the processing of the public reads, applying fastp at Q25 and MiXCR, and retained in-frame beta chains. Rows are unified per CDR3 protein, each entry keeping the most common DNA and genes. TCRdb, not the original authors, processed these V and J calls. Here the sample has hundreds of thousands of distinct CDR3 sequences; roughly 32% occur a single time. The top ten hold 15% of the sample.

These data are taken from a study of blood T cells in healthy people across ages (dated by TCRdb to between 2014 and 2017). With regard to the full study: Template switching captured roughly one uniquely barcoded TCR beta cDNA molecule per two T cells in model experiments. The donors were split into four age groups: young (average roughly 15 years), middle-aged (about 40), aged (62) and long-lived (approximately 89). Using the same blood draw, the study looked at two additional independent replicas of 1 million unique cDNA reads for two donors, one aged 18 to 30 and the other aged 80 or older. To avoid experimental bias, donors of different ages were distributed randomly across sequencing lanes. Age-related changes in TCR beta repertoire diversity were measured in the study by deep sequencing normalized with unique cDNA molecular identifiers. On the study overall, not on this receptor specifically: As age increased, observed TCR beta diversity per million T cells dropped in a roughly linear way, and a significant reduction was already evident by age 40. The percentage of naive T cells measured by flow cytometry correlated strongly with observed TCR beta diversity. Because donor CMV infection status was unknown, age-related changes in expanded clonotypes were potentially confounded. Since profiling was done on bulk unsorted PBMCs, naive and antigen-experienced compartments could not be conclusively compared. Estimates of total diversity based on one million sequenced T cells were considered lower bounds and underestimates. Compared with the aged group, more naive CD4+ T cells, fewer expanded clones and increased TCR diversity were shown by the long-lived group, suggesting age selection.

The 39 donors, aged about 6 to 100 years, were systemically healthy Caucasian individuals from Russia. Ten milliliters of peripheral blood were collected from each donor into EDTA-treated Vacutainer tubes. Ficoll-Paque density-gradient centrifugation was used to isolate PBMCs, with at least 6.5 million per sample. Trizol reagent was used to extract total RNA from PBMCs, with at least 6 micrograms per sample. For every donor, flow cytometry on a PBMC aliquot measured the percentage of naive CD45RAhigh/CD27high T cells. In the germline V gene, CDR1 corresponds to SGHDN and CDR2 to FVKESK. The CDR3 sequence holds 14 residues, the cysteine and phenylalanine included. Just the 42-base CDR3 DNA is kept, in frame starting at base 1.

The sequenced sample was blood. The clonotype was recovered from a woman aged 80 or older in good health. Donor details come from another sample of the same person, matched by shared clones. The V gene is TRBV14 and the J gene is TRBJ2-1, and possibly TRBD2, on 5 matching bases. In nucleotides, the sequence is TGTGCCGGCAGCCCGCAAGCCGGCGGGCAGGAACAGTTCTTC. This sequence encodes CAGSPQAGGQEQFF.